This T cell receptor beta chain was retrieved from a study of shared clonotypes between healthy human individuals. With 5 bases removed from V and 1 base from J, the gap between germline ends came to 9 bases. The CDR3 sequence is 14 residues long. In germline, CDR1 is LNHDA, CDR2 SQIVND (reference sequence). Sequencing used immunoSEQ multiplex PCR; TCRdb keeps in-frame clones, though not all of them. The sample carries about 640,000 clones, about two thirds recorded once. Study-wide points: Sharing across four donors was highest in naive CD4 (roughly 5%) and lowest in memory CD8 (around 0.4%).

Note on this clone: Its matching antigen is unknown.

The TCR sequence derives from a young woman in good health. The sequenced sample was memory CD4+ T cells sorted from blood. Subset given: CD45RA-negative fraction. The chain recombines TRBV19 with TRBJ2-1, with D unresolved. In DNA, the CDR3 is TGTGCCAGTAGTCGGGTAGATTCCTACAATGAGCAGTTCTTC. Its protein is CASSRVDSYNEQFF.